This TCR beta chain appears in the sequencing data of a study of cytomegalovirus exposure and HLA in healthy donors (dated by TCRdb to about 2017). The study in broad terms: An earlier analysis of about 560 of the donors reported 276 Gb of sequence data and 95 million to 120 million unique TCR beta sequences obtained from approximately 180 million T cells. About 280 gigabases of sequencing data and tens of millions of unique TCR sequences were included in an early release covering about 700 HLA-typed donors. Of the approximately 400 genotyped donors, less than 85% were placed in the genetic ancestry cluster associated with self-reported Caucasian donors. The study aimed to test whether cataloging public T cell receptors could reveal signatures of past pathogen exposure. The study profiled the T cell repertoires of more than 500 subjects by immunosequencing and related them to cytomegalovirus serostatus. A separate validation cohort of about 110 different subjects was used in addition to the 666-subject first cohort. To predict cytomegalovirus infection status, the study brought together high-throughput TCR immunosequencing, statistical association of individual TCRs with disease status, and machine learning. A later analysis re-analyzed previously published TCR beta repertoires from 650 to 800 donors and added high-resolution HLA genotyping to study TCR occurrence patterns. Rather than drawing on any new phenotypic data, the later analysis identified candidate immune exposures from TCR beta sequences and the way those sequences occurred across donors. To decide whether each TCR beta V gene segment behaved as functional or pseudogenic, an earlier analysis of over 500 of the donors relied on high-throughput TCR beta sequencing. Donor age, sex, ethnicity and CMV serostatus were compiled alongside the repertoire data. A later genetic analysis used genome-wide SNP genotypes for about three fifths of the roughly 700 donors, treating that subset as a discovery cohort. Every repertoire in the discovery cohort had been generated on one and the same sequencing platform. Class I and class II HLA loci were covered by the typing at four-digit resolution. Typing coverage varied by locus: roughly 629-640 donors for A, B, C, DRB1 and DQB1; approximately 560 for DQA1; more than 600 for DPA1; approximately 450 for DPB1. Four or five DR-DQ haplotypes were handled as single units for association and clustering because linkage in the cohort was strong. On average, around 240,000 unique TCR beta nucleotide sequences were sequenced per donor among 300 to 500 genotyped donors of the cohort, with roughly 19% of those sequences being non-productive.

What the authors observed across the whole study: Because HLA typing was missing for some donors at each locus, association tests included only the typed subset. Broadly in line with IMGT annotations, most TCR beta V segments showed up in productive rearrangements about 87% or about 30% of the time in an earlier analysis of 450 to 600 of the donors. It was suggested by the authors that the approach could potentially be generalized to other disease states and immunological phenotypes. According to a later analysis, TCR association rates differed among HLA loci, with DRB1 alleles showing the most associated TCRs and HLA-C alleles showing the fewest. Because counts were too low, 15 or so rarely observed V segments, including chromosome 9 orphons, were excluded from the earlier analysis of fewer than 650 of the donors. While some public TCRs were present in many individuals, most TCR sequences turned up only very rarely across donors. An association between a missense DCLRE1C variant and V-gene and J-gene trimming of TCR beta chains was found in a later genetic analysis and replicated in an independent cohort. Some IMGT-functional V segments, including TRBV6-2 and TRBV6-3, could not be distinguished by the 87-base-pair reads and were therefore excluded. Correlated functional status among segregating V segments might be attributable to linkage disequilibrium, but an unknown experimental factor could not be ruled out. Sequencing depth was assumed to be roughly uniform across donors in the presence/absence analyses, though that assumption may not hold. Cytomegalovirus status was reported to be diagnosed by the classifier with high specificity and sensitivity in both the original and validation cohorts. A later analysis associated 17,000 or so TCR beta sequences with specific HLA alleles at a false discovery rate of 0.05. In a later genetic analysis, fewer N-insertions in productive TCRs were reported among donors in an Asian-associated ancestry cluster than the approximately 670-donor mean. The study listed 164 TCR beta chains as associated with cytomegalovirus. According to a later analysis, most CMV-associated TCR beta chains appeared to be HLA-restricted, and the HLA associations seemed to be driven largely by CMV exposure. In vitro tests confirmed that a few of the cytomegalovirus-associated TCR beta chains recognize cytomegalovirus antigens. Several of the top co-occurrence clusters appeared to be linked to parvovirus B19, influenza, CMV and Epstein-Barr virus, according to a later analysis. A further reported finding was that TCR beta sequences accurately predicted the HLA-A and HLA-B alleles for most subjects in the first cohort. The cohort was sequenced for TCR beta chains only, and without alpha or paired-chain data the features that could be detected were limited. The only immune exposure information available for the cohort was CMV serostatus. A group of highly shared sequence variants was considered likely to be a technical artifact of the sequencing pipeline. A later analysis found that HLA-associated TCR beta chains were more clonally expanded and had lower generation probabilities than equally common non-associated chains. When HLA alleles, especially DR and DQ, strongly co-occurred, attributing TCR associations to individual alleles was difficult.

Notes on this clone: The antigen this receptor binds is unknown. No base qualities exist here, and no much larger clone lies one base off it.

The CDR3 starts with the cysteine, ends with the phenylalanine, and has 12 residues. Of all the DNA, just the CDR3 is kept, 36 bases in frame from base 1. V and J lose 7 bases and 4 bases, and a span of 11 bases separates them. CDR1 and CDR2 were assigned from the germline V gene as SGDLS and YYNGEE. The cohort comprised approximately 700 healthy bone marrow donors. At the time of sampling, all cohort members were nominally healthy, though unrecorded immune exposures were likely present. The donor was CMV seronegative and belonged to the group of 320 or so seronegative cohort members. A peripheral blood sample was collected from each donor, and TCR beta sequencing was performed on peripheral blood mononuclear cells. The Qiagen DNeasy Blood Extraction Kit was used to extract genomic DNA from the blood cell samples. Library preparation employed the immunoSEQ multiplex PCR assay. For the multiplex PCR, a mixture combining 60 forward primers for TCR Vbeta segments and 13 reverse primers for TCR Jbeta segments was used. Amplification of the CDR3 region of rearranged TCR beta genes was performed with a multiplex PCR assay on genomic DNA. The Illumina HiSeq System was used to sequence the amplified TCR beta libraries as 87-base-pair reads. In the original analysis: Across the roughly 640 repertoires, a later analysis counted some 80 million unique TCR beta chains, roughly 11 million of which were shared by at least two donors. Raw reads were error-corrected and collapsed into unique sequences with a nearest-neighbor algorithm that merged closely related sequences to remove PCR and sequencing errors. To assign V, D and J gene segments, CDR3 sequences were aligned to IMGT reference sequences. Each retained sequence needed at least a six-nucleotide match to both a V gene segment and a J gene segment. Rearrangements were classified as productive when the CDR3 lacked stop codons and remained in frame with V and J, and all other rearrangements were classified as non-productive. Following IMGT convention, CDR3 was defined as the stretch from the second conserved V-encoded cysteine up to the conserved J-encoded phenylalanine. The earlier analysis of about 560 of the donors excluded any sequence lacking an unambiguous match to a single V gene segment. An earlier analysis of about 600 of the donors called V segments functional above 56.7% productive rearrangements and segregating when the between-donor standard deviation exceeded 5%. A statistical classification framework was developed to diagnose cytomegalovirus status using the catalog of TCR beta chain sequences. In a later analysis, TCR nucleotide sequences were compared against IMGT/GENE-DB human TR gene sequences so that V and J genes could be assigned. A later analysis assigned CDR3 sequences and most-parsimonious VDJ recombination scenarios with the TCRdist pipeline. In a later analysis, every TCR beta chain was defined by the combination of its CDR3 amino acid sequence and its V-gene family, and reads without a unique V-gene family were dropped. As a way to deal with suspected cross-contamination and a sequencing artifact, a later analysis dropped approximately 570 nucleotide sequences that were highly shared and had low generation probability. In a later analysis, a clonal expansion index was calculated for each public chain from normalized within-repertoire ranks of inferred template counts. In a later analysis, generation probabilities were computed with a VDJ recombination model fitted to out-of-frame rearrangements, and the resulting probabilities were checked against IGoR. A later analysis scored TCR-TCR, TCR-HLA and TCR-CMV co-occurrence with hypergeometric tests, applying a repertoire-size bias correction to TCR pairs. To estimate false discovery rates, a later analysis permuted the HLA or CMV assignments 20 times. In a later analysis, co-occurring TCRs were grouped using DBSCAN, and TCRdist sequence similarity was added for clustering within HLA-allele-positive subsets. Co-occurrence clustering excluded repertoires with fewer than 30,000 or more than 120,000 public chains, plus five with anomalous nucleotide sharing. As stored in TCRdb, this immuneACCESS dataset retains in-frame rearrangements with V and J assigned. A fraction of the clones does not appear; measured against another copy, unresolved V genes explain less than half of the discrepancy, and the remainder lacks a known reason. V, J and clone size are those of that table, while D and trimming were read from the DNA. The sample table shows about 180,000 clones, and about 86% are seen once. The ten largest clones capture about 2.2% of the sample.

The chain couples TRBV9 to TRBJ1-1; a tentative D match to TRBD1 spans 5 bases. Input material: PBMCs. This clonotype originated in a woman aged 30 to 39 in good health and CMV-seronegative. This receptor carries the CDR3 CASAGGGTEAFF. The bases read TGTGCCAGCGCCGGGGGGGGCACTGAAGCTTTCTTT.